The text below deals with one TCR beta chain. Documented time point: pretreatment peripheral blood. The data originate from a study of PD-L1 blockade in urothelial cancer. Study as a whole: Analyses were performed on blood at 3 weeks after treatment start (the second dose) and at 6 weeks.

The assay was immunoSEQ multiplex PCR, and TCRdb's table has in-frame clones only and misses some. The sample shows 50,000 to 55,000 clones, around 74% of them seen only once. CDR1 is MDHEN and CDR2 is SYDVKM in the germline V gene. V was cut by 5 bases and J by 5 bases, with 15 bases left in between. The CDR3 runs 14 residues. The material sequenced was PBMCs, taken around atezolizumab (anti-PD-L1) treatment. The genes are TRBV28 and TRBJ1-1; D not certain. This clonotype was sampled from a man aged 70-80 years with urothelial cancer. CDR3 sequence (DNA): TGTGCCAGCAGTCAGGCGCCGGGAGGGACTGAAGCTTTCTTT. Translation gives CASSQAPGGTEAFF.